This T cell receptor beta chain derives from a study of T cell changes during pregnancy in multiple sclerosis. Profiled with immunoSEQ multiplex PCR; TCRdb holds only in-frame clones, not every one. The sample yields about 94,000 clones, just under 95% seen once. Germline loops: CDR1 SGHTA, CDR2 FQGNSA. CDR3 length: 17 amino acids. V was pared by 1 base and J by 5 bases, with 7 bases of the junction left unmatched. This clone was picked up one time. The gene calls are TRBV7-2 and TRBJ2-7, with 14 nucleotides matching TRBD2. The sample consisted of peripheral blood, taken in the third trimester of pregnancy. The receptor comes from a female donor with multiple sclerosis, enrolled in a pregnancy study. CDR3 in amino acids: CASSLVEGTSGSHEQYF. For the CDR3, the DNA is TGTGCCAGCAGCTTAGTGGAGGGGACTAGCGGGAGCCACGAGCAGTACTTC.